The T cell receptor (beta chain) under discussion was sequenced for a study of cytomegalovirus exposure and HLA in healthy donors. Germline-derived CDR1 and CDR2 are LGHNA and YSLEER. There are 13 residues in the CDR3. Trimming pared 0 bases from V and 7 bases from J, leaving 9 bases between. The PCR ran on 60 Vbeta and 13 Jbeta primers. Assay used: immunoSEQ multiplex PCR; TCRdb lists only in-frame clones, some missing. Among over 150,000 clones, roughly 65% were seen once, and the ten largest hold just under 4.5%. This clone was counted only a few times. This sequence was found in a woman between 18 and 29 years old in good health and CMV-seropositive. The sequenced material came from PBMCs. This rearrangement joins TRBV4-3 to TRBJ1-1; no reliable D call. CDR3 DNA: TGCGCCAGCAGCCAAGATAAGCTGTTTGAAGCTTTCTTT. This translates into CASSQDKLFEAFF.